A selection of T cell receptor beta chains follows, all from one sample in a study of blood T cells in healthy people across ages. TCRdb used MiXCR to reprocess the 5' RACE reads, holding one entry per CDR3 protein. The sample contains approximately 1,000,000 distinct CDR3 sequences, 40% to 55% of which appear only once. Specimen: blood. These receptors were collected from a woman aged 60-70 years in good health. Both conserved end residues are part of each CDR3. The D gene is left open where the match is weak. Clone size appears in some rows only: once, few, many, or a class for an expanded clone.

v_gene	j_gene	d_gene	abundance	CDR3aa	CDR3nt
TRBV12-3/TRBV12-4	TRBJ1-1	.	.	CASSLPRAGAFF	TGTGCCAGCAGTTTACCTCGAGCGGGAGCTTTCTTT
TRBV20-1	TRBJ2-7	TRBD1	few	CSASSTGAYEQYF	TGCAGTGCTAGCTCGACAGGGGCCTACGAGCAGTACTTC
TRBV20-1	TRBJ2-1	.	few	CSASKAHEQFF	TGCAGTGCTAGCAAAGCCCATGAGCAGTTCTTC
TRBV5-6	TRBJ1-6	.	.	CASSLAGRSRSYNSPLHF	TGTGCCAGCAGCTTGGCGGGCAGGTCGCGCTCCTATAATTCACCCCTCCACTTT
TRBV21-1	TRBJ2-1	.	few	CASSKGGGLAYEQFF	TGTGCCAGCAGCAAAGGAGGGGGACTAGCATATGAGCAGTTCTTC
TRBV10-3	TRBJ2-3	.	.	CAIQRPSTDTQYF	TGTGCCATACAGAGGCCTAGCACAGATACGCAGTATTTT
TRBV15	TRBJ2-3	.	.	CATSAGGGTDTQYF	TGTGCCACCAGCGCAGGAGGGGGGACAGATACGCAGTATTTT
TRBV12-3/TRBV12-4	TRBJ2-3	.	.	CASSPRAGRVSTDTQYF	TGTGCCAGCAGCCCGAGAGCAGGAAGAGTTAGCACAGATACGCAGTATTTT
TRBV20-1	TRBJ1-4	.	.	CSARKGLANEKLFF	TGCAGTGCCAGAAAGGGGCTAGCTAATGAAAAACTGTTTTTT
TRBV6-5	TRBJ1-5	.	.	CASGWGGNQPQHF	TGTGCCAGCGGGTGGGGTGGCAATCAGCCCCAGCATTTT
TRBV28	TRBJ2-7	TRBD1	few	CASTIPGQGTYEQYF	TGTGCCAGCACTATTCCGGGACAGGGGACCTACGAGCAGTACTTC
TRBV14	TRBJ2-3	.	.	CAGSRGGAPYTQYF	TGTGCCGGCAGCAGGGGAGGAGCCCCGTATACGCAGTATTTT
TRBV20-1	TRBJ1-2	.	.	CSARDTGTAAYGYTF	TGCAGTGCTAGAGATACGGGCACAGCTGCCTATGGCTACACCTTC
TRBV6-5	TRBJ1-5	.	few	CASSYSNAGTQPQHF	TGTGCCAGCAGTTACTCGAACGCAGGGACTCAGCCCCAGCATTTT
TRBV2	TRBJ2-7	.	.	CASRSSSTYEQYF	TGTGCCAGCAGGAGTTCCTCAACCTACGAGCAGTACTTC
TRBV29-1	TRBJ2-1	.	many	CSAGGRNEQFF	TGCAGCGCCGGCGGGCGCAATGAGCAGTTCTTC
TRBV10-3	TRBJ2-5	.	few	CAIRSAETQYF	TGTGCCATCAGAAGCGCAGAGACCCAGTACTTC
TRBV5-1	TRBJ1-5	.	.	CASSLTGRGNQPQHF	TGCGCCAGCAGCTTAACCGGAAGGGGCAATCAGCCCCAGCATTTT
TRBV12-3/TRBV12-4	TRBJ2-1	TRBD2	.	CASSLEGGRARNEQFF	TGTGCCAGCAGTTTAGAGGGCGGGAGGGCCAGGAATGAGCAGTTCTTC
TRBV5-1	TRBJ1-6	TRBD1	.	CASRGTALYNSPLHF	TGCGCCAGTCGTGGGACAGCATTATATAATTCACCCCTCCACTTT
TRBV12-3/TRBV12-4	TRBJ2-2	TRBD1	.	CASSPRGRTGELFF	TGTGCCAGCAGCCCAAGGGGGCGAACCGGGGAGCTGTTTTTT
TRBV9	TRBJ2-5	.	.	CASSVGGLPETQYF	TGTGCCAGCAGCGTAGGAGGACTCCCAGAGACCCAGTACTTC
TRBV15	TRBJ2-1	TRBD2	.	CATSSGITSGGYNEQFF	TGTGCCACCAGCAGTGGCATCACTAGCGGGGGCTACAATGAGCAGTTCTTC
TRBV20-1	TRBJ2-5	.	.	CSANRAAGTQYF	TGCAGTGCTAACAGGGCCGCCGGGACCCAGTACTTC
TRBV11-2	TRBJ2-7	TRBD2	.	CASSLVSWASGNSYEQYF	TGTGCCAGCAGCTTAGTATCCTGGGCTAGCGGGAACTCCTACGAGCAGTACTTC
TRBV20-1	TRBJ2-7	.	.	CSASSATRGISYEQYF	TGCAGTGCTAGCTCTGCCACCCGGGGTATCTCCTACGAGCAATACTTC
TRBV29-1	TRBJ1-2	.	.	CSAPGPRWDGYTF	TGCAGCGCACCGGGTCCAAGATGGGATGGCTACACCTTC
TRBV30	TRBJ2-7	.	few	CAWSLGDEQYF	TGTGCCTGGAGTCTTGGGGACGAGCAGTACTTC
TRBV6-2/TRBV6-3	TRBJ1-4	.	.	CASSFIKGRSATNEKLFF	TGTGCCAGCAGTTTTATTAAAGGCCGCTCCGCAACTAATGAAAAACTGTTTTTT
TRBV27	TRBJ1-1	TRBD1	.	CASSLSRAGGTEAFF	TGTGCCAGCAGTTTATCGAGGGCAGGGGGCACTGAAGCTTTCTTT
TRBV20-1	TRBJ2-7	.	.	CSAGGLRGEQHF	TGCAGTGCTGGAGGGTTGCGAGGCGAGCAGCACTTC
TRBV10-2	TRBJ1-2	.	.	CASSESRGPRLGYTF	TGCGCCAGCAGTGAGTCTCGAGGGCCCCGTCTCGGCTACACCTTC
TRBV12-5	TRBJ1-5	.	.	CASAESNQPQHF	TGTGCTAGTGCCGAATCTAATCAGCCCCAGCATTTT
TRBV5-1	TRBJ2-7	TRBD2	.	CASSLLLAGGPSEQYF	TGCGCCAGCAGCTTGCTACTAGCGGGAGGGCCTAGCGAGCAGTACTTC
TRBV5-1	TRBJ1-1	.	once	CASSLLPLGLNTEAFF	TGCGCCAGCAGCTTGCTCCCTCTCGGGTTGAACACTGAAGCTTTCTTT
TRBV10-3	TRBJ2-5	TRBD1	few	CAISATGLQETQYF	TGTGCCATCAGTGCGACAGGGCTCCAAGAGACCCAGTACTTC
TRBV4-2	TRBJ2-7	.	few	CASSPLFSLSSSYEQYF	TGTGCCAGCAGCCCGCTTTTCTCCCTAAGCAGCTCCTACGAGCAGTACTTC
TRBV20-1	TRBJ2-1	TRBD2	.	CSAPARLAGGNEQFF	TGCAGTGCTCCTGCCCGACTAGCGGGTGGCAATGAGCAGTTCTTC
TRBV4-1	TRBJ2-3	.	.	CASSQVLVSDTQYF	TGCGCCAGCAGCCAAGTTTTAGTATCAGATACGCAGTATTTT
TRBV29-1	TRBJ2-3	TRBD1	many	CSVEALDRGTDTQYF	TGCAGCGTTGAGGCGTTGGACAGGGGCACAGATACGCAGTATTTT
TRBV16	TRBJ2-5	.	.	CASSQSIGETQYF	TGTGCCAGCAGCCAATCGATAGGAGAGACCCAGTACTTC
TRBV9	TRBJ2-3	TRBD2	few	CASSVGLAGVTDTQYF	TGTGCCAGCAGCGTAGGACTAGCGGGTGTCACAGATACGCAGTATTTT
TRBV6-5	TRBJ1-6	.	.	CASSYRRGHGYGSPLHF	TGTGCCAGCAGCTACCGGAGGGGACACGGCTACGGTTCACCCCTCCACTTT
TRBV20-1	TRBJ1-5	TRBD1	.	CSAGRQGAQVQHF	TGCAGTGCTGGAAGACAGGGGGCTCAGGTCCAGCATTTT
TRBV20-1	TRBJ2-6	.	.	CSARLDTRWANVLTF	TGCAGTGCTAGATTGGACACAAGATGGGCCAACGTCCTGACTTTC
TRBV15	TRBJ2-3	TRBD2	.	CAISIGTSGTDTQYF	TGTGCCATCTCGATCGGGACTAGCGGAACAGATACGCAGTATTTT